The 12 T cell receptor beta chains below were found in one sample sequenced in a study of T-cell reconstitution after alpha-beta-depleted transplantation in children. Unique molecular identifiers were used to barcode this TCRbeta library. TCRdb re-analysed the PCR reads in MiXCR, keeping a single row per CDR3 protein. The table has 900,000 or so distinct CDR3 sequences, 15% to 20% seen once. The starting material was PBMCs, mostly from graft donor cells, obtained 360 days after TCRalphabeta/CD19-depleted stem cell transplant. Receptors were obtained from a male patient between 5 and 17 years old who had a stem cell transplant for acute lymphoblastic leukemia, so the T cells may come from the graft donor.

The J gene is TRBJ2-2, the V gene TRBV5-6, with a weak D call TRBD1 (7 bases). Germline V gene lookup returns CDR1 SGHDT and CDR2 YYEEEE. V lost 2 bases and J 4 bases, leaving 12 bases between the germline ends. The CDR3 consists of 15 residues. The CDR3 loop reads CASSLYQGGTGELFF. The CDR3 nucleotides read TGTGCCAGCAGCTTATACCAGGGGGGCACCGGGGAGCTGTTTTTT.

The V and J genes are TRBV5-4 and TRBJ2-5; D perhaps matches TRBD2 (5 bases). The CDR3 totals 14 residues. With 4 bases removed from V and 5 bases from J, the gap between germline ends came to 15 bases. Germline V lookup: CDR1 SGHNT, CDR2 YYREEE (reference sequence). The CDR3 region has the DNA TGTGCCAGCAGCCGTTCGCCCGGGAAGGAGACCCAGTACTTC. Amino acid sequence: CASSRSPGKETQYF.

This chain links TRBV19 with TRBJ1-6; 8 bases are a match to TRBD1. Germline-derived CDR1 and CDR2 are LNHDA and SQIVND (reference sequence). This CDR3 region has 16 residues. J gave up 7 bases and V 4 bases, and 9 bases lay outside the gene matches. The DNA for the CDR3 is TGTGCCAGTAGTACGTCCGCCAGGGGGCAGAATTCACCCCTCCACTTT. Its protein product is CASSTSARGQNSPLHF.

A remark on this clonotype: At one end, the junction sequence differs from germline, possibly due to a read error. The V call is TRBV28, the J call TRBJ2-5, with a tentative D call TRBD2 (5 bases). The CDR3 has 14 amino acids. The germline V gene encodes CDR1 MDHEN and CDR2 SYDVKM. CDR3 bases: TGTGCCAGCAGTTTATCGGGTCAGAGGGAGCGCTCCGACTTC. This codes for CASSLSGQRERSDF. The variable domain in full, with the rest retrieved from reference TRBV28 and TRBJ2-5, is DVKVTQSSRYLVKRTGEKVFLECVQDMDHENMFWYRQDPGLGLRLIYFSYDVKMKEKGDIPEGYSVSREKKERFSLILESASTNQTSMYLCASSLSGQRERSDFGPGTRLLVL.

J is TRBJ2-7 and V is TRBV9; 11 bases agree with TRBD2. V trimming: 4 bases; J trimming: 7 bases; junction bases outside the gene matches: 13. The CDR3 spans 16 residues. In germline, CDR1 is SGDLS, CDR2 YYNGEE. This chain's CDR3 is CASSPQSTSGTGEQYF. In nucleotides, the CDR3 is TGTGCCAGCAGCCCCCAATCGACTAGCGGGACAGGTGAGCAGTACTTC. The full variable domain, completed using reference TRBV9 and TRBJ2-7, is DSGVTQTPKHLITATGQRVTLRCSPRSGDLSVYWYQQSLDQGLQFLIQYYNGEERAKGNILERFSAQQFPDLHSELNLSSLELGDSALYFCASSPQSTSGTGEQYFGPGTRLTVT.

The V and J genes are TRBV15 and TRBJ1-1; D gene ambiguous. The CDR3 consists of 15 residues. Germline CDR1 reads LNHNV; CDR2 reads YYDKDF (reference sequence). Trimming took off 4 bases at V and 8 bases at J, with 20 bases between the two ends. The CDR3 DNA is TGTGCCACCAGCATTTCAATGGTTGATGTTCCCGAAGCTTTCTTT. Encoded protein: CATSISMVDVPEAFF.

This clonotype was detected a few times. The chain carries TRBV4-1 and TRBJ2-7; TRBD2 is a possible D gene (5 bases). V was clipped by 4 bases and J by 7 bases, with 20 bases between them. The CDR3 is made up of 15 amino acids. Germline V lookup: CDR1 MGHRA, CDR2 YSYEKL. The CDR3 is CASSLRVAPVWEQYF. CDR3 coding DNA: TGCGCCAGCAGCCTAAGGGTAGCGCCCGTCTGGGAGCAGTACTTC.

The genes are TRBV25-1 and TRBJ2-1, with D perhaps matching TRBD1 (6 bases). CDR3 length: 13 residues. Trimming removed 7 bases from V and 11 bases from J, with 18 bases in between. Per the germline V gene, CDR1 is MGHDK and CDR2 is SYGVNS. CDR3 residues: CASMGWTGHQQFF. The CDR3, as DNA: TGTGCCAGCATGGGATGGACGGGACACCAGCAGTTCTTC.

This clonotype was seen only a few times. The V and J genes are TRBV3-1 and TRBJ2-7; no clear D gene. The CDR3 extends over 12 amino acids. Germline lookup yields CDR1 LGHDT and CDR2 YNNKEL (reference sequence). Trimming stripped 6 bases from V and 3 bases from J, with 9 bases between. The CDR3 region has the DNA TGTGCCAGCAGAATGGGGAACTACGAGCAGTACTTC. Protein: CASRMGNYEQYF.

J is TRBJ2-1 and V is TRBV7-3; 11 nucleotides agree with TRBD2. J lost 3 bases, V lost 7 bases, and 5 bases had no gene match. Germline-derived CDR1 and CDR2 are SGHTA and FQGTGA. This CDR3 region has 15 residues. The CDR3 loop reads CASTFSGGGYNEQFF. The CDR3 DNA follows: TGTGCCAGCACCTTTAGCGGGGGGGGCTACAATGAGCAGTTCTTC.

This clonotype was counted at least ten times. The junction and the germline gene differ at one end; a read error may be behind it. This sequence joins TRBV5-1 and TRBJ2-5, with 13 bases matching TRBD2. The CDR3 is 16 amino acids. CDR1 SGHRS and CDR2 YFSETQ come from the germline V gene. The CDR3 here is CASSLGGLAGAETQYF. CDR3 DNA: TGTGCCAGCAGCTTAGGAGGACTAGCGGGAGCAGAGACCCAGTACTTC.

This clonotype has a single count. The CDR3, as DNA: TGTGCCAGCAGTTTAAGAGGGAGCGGGAGCGAGGGTGAGCAGTTCTTC. Translated, it gives CASSLRGSGSEGEQFF. This chain uses TRBV12-3 or TRBV12-4 with TRBJ2-1; 8 bases fit TRBD2. This CDR3 contains 16 residues. V was pared by 2 bases and J by 9 bases, with 12 bases of the junction left unmatched.